Included here is one TCR beta chain sequence, with context. This sample was taken from a study of blood T cell repertoires in COVID-19. Germline assignment: CDR1 MNHNY and CDR2 SVGAGI (reference sequence). Unmatched junction bases numbered 6, after V lost 6 bases and J lost 4 bases. The CDR3 has 13 amino acids. Measured with immunoSEQ multiplex PCR; TCRdb has only the in-frame clones, and not every one. The sample records 150,000 to 200,000 clones, about 92% being singletons. The receptor's source is a man in his sixties with active or convalescent COVID-19. Sequencing was performed on peripheral blood. The genes are TRBV6-6 and TRBJ2-7; 7 nucleotides match TRBD2. DNA for the CDR3: TGTGCCAGCAGCTTGAGCGGGGCATACGAGCAGTACTTC. Protein: CASSLSGAYEQYF.